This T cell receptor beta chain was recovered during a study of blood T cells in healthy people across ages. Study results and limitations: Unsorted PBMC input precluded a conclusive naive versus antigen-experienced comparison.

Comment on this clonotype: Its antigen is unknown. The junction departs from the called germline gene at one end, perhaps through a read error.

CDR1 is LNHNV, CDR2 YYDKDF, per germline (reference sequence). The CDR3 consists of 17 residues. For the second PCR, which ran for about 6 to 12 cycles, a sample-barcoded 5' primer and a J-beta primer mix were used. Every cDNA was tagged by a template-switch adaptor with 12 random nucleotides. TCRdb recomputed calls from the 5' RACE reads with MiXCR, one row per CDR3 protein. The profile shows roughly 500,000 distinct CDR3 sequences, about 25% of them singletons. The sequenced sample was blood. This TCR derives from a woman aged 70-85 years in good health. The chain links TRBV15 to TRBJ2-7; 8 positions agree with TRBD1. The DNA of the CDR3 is TGTGCCACCAGCAGAGCCCTTTTAGGGACAGGTTTTTCCGAGCGGCACTTC. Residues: CATSRALLGTGFSERHF. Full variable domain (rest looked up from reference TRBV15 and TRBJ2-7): DAMVIQNPRYQVTQFGKPVTLSCSQTLNHNVMYWYQQKSSQAPKLLFHYYDKDFNNEADTPDNFQSRRPNTSFCFLDIRSPGLGDTAMYLCATSRALLGTGFSERHFGPGTRLTVT.